Each of the 15 T cell receptor beta chains below was sequenced from the same sample in a study of blood T cell repertoires in COVID-19. Produced via immunoSEQ multiplex PCR; TCRdb's table is partial and in-frame only. There are 70,000 to 90,000 clones in the sample; 75% to 85% occur only once, and 8.5% to 10% lies in the top ten. Sequenced sample: peripheral blood. These receptor sequences come from a man between 50 and 59 years old with COVID-19, enrolled during active disease.

The chain links TRBV6-5 to TRBJ2-2; D not resolved. Germline V gene lookup returns CDR1 MNHEY and CDR2 SVGAGI. CDR3 length equals 11 residues. V shed 11 bases and J shed 7 bases, with 11 bases lying between them. For the CDR3, the DNA is TGTGCCTCCACCGGTGGCGGGGAGCTGTTTTTT. This translates into CASTGGGELFF.

V usage is TRBV7-8 and J usage is TRBJ2-7, with a possible D match to TRBD1 (6 bases). CDR3 length equals 15 residues. V shed 1 base and J shed 4 bases, with 14 bases lying between them. Germline lookup yields CDR1 SGHVS and CDR2 FQNEAQ. CDR3 DNA: TGTGCCAGCAGCTTAGGACAGGTGGCTCTATACGAGCAGTACTTC. It codes for CASSLGQVALYEQYF. Supplemented by reference TRBV7-8 and TRBJ2-7, the full variable domain reads GAGVSQSPRYKVAKRGQDVALRCDPISGHVSLFWYQQALGQGPEFLTYFQNEAQLDKSGLPSDRFFAERPEGSVSTLKIQRTQQEDSAVYLCASSLGQVALYEQYFGPGTRLTVT.

The chain combines TRBV5-1 with TRBJ2-1, with 7 nucleotides matching TRBD2. Germline V CDR1 and CDR2: SGHRS, YFSETQ. The CDR3 consists of 14 residues. V lost 1 base and J lost 7; bases outside the gene matches: 5. The CDR3, as DNA: TGCGCCAGCAGCTTGACTAGCGTGTATAATGAGCAGTTCTTC. Its translation is CASSLTSVYNEQFF.

The chain has TRBV28 and TRBJ1-4, with D uncertain. V lost 5 bases to trimming and J lost 5 bases, with 21 bases between them. The length of the CDR3 is 17 residues. Looked up from germline, CDR1 is MDHEN and CDR2 is SYDVKM. CDR3 sequence reads: CASSLRRLGGVNEKLFF. The CDR3 nucleotides read TGTGCCAGCAGTCTACGGCGGTTAGGCGGGGTCAATGAAAAACTGTTTTTT.

V usage is TRBV7-9 and J usage is TRBJ1-2; D not resolved. V lost 4 bases and J lost 8, with 11 bases in between. The germline V gene encodes CDR1 SEHNR and CDR2 FQNEAQ (reference sequence). CDR3 length: 12 amino acids. In DNA form, the CDR3 reads TGTGCCAGCAGCTCGGCGCGGATCGGCTACACCTTC. Translating it yields CASSSARIGYTF.

The chain carries TRBV9 and TRBJ2-1; D not resolved. The CDR3 extends over 16 amino acids. The V gene's germline CDR1 is SGDLS and CDR2 YYNGEE. Trimming stripped 0 bases from V and 8 bases from J, with 18 bases between. CDR3 in DNA: TGTGCCAGCAGCGTAGCGATCCTAGGTGCGATAGATGAGCAGTTCTTC. This translates into CASSVAILGAIDEQFF. Drawing the rest from reference TRBV9 and TRBJ2-1, the complete variable domain is DSGVTQTPKHLITATGQRVTLRCSPRSGDLSVYWYQQSLDQGLQFLIQYYNGEERAKGNILERFSAQQFPDLHSELNLSSLELGDSALYFCASSVAILGAIDEQFFGPGTRLTVL.

The rearrangement uses TRBV10-2 and TRBJ1-4, with 9 bases lining up with TRBD1. CDR1 is WSHSY, CDR2 SAAADI, per germline. The J segment lost 6 bases and the V segment lost 3 bases, leaving 2 bases of the junction unmatched. The CDR3 is 14 residues long. CDR3 loop: CASSDRTGDEKLFF. In nucleotides, the CDR3 is TGCGCCAGCAGTGATCGGACAGGGGATGAAAAACTGTTTTTT.

The chain has TRBV6-5 and TRBJ1-5; the D gene is possibly TRBD1 (6 bases). In germline, CDR1 is MNHEY, CDR2 SVGAGI. V dropped 7 bases and J dropped 5 bases, with 12 bases sitting between them. The CDR3 extends over 13 amino acids. CDR3: CASTGQYDQPQHF. Written as DNA, the CDR3 is TGTGCCAGCACCGGACAGTATGATCAGCCCCAGCATTTT.

The chain combines TRBV19 with TRBJ1-1, with D possibly TRBD1 on 5 matching bases. This CDR3 comprises 15 residues. Trimming pared 7 bases from V and 5 bases from J, leaving 20 bases between. Germline CDR1 LNHDA, CDR2 SQIVND (reference sequence). The CDR3 DNA follows: TGTGCCAGTACCACGGGGCAAGGAGGGAGGACTGAAGCTTTCTTT. It translates to CASTTGQGGRTEAFF.

In regard to this clone: This specimen includes other DNA sequences encoding the same CDR3. The chain carries TRBV28 and TRBJ2-7; no reliable D call. With 3 bases removed from V and 4 bases from J, the gap between germline ends came to 4 bases. The germline V gene encodes CDR1 MDHEN and CDR2 SYDVKM. The CDR3 loop spans 11 amino acids. The CDR3 protein is CASSLRYEQYF. CDR3 DNA: TGTGCCAGCAGTTTGCGGTACGAGCAGTACTTC.

This rearrangement joins TRBV13 to TRBJ1-2; tentatively, D is TRBD1 (5 bases). The germline V gene has CDR1 PRHDT and CDR2 FYEKMQ (reference sequence). Trimming shortened V by 3 bases and J by 7 bases, and 15 bases separated the two germline ends. This CDR3 comprises 14 residues. The CDR3 loop is CASSLGQVLGGYTF. The CDR3 nucleotides read TGTGCCAGCAGCTTGGGGCAGGTACTGGGTGGCTACACCTTC.

This chain joins TRBV19 and TRBJ1-3; 7 bases agree with TRBD1. The CDR3 has 15 amino acids. J gave up 4 bases and V 4 bases, and 7 bases lay outside the gene matches. Germline V gives CDR1 LNHDA, CDR2 SQIVND (reference sequence). The CDR3 DNA is TGTGCCAGTAGTAACTCCGGGACAGCCGGAAACACCATATATTTT. This translates into CASSNSGTAGNTIYF.

CDR3 amino acids: CASRKKGQNFYEQYF. In DNA, the CDR3 is TGTGCCAGCAGAAAAAAGGGACAGAATTTCTACGAGCAGTACTTC. The chain uses TRBV28 and TRBJ2-7, with 7 nucleotides matching TRBD1. The CDR3 extends over 15 amino acids. The V segment lost 6 bases and the J segment 3 bases; nucleotides outside the gene matches: 11. Germline values: CDR1 MDHEN, CDR2 SYDVKM.

The sample holds a few counts of this clone. This sequence joins TRBV5-6 and TRBJ2-7, with 7 bases aligning to TRBD1. The ends lost 1 base at V and 6 bases at J; junction bases unmatched: 7. CDR1 is SGHDT, CDR2 YYEEEE, per germline. The CDR3 runs 14 residues. The CDR3 region has the DNA TGTGCCAGCAGCTTGTTCGGGACAGTGGGCGAGCAGTACTTC. As protein: CASSLFGTVGEQYF.

J is TRBJ1-4 and V is TRBV24-1; 10 nucleotides align to TRBD1. This CDR3 has 16 amino acids. The V segment lost 2 bases and the J segment 6 bases; nucleotides outside the gene matches: 5. The germline V gene encodes CDR1 KGHDR and CDR2 SFDVKD. CDR3 in amino acids: CATSDSGQGFDEKLFF. In DNA, the CDR3 is TGTGCCACCAGTGATTCGGGACAGGGGTTCGATGAAAAACTGTTTTTT.